The 20 T cell receptor beta chains listed next were all sequenced from one sample in a study of human T cells and chemical hapten exposure. One entry per CDR3 protein results from TCRdb running MiXCR on the RACE reads. This table holds over 300,000 distinct CDR3 sequences, roughly 4.6% found once. Sample time point: pre-sensitization, week 0. As for treatment: therapeutic diphenylcyclopropenone sensitization with weekly scalp DPC. The sample here was whole blood, taken in connection with sensitization to the hapten diphenylcyclopropenone (DPC). The receptors were sampled from a woman in her 50s with alopecia areata. Some clones in this sample may be carry-over from other donors' samples.

As for this clonotype: One base away lies a much larger clone, so this may be a sequencing read error. J is TRBJ1-2 and V is TRBV11-2; D unresolved. Trimming pared 2 bases from V and 4 bases from J, leaving 11 bases between. Germline CDR1 is SGHAT and CDR2 is FQNNGV. CDR3 length: 14 amino acids. CDR3 bases: TGTGCCAGCAGCTTATCGGAGTGGGGCTATGGCTACACCTTC. Encoded protein: CASSLSEWGYGYTF.

This clonotype was counted between two and nine times. The rearrangement links TRBV11-2 to TRBJ2-3, with 8 bases aligning to TRBD2. Germline assignment: CDR1 SGHAT and CDR2 FQNNGV. The CDR3 runs 15 residues. V shed 1 base, J shed 2 bases, and the junction held 2 bases outside the gene matches. The CDR3 nucleotides are TGTGCCAGCAGCTTAGCAGCGGGAGACACAGATACGCAGTATTTT. Protein sequence: CASSLAAGDTDTQYF.

This clonotype came up many times. The chain has TRBV20-1 and TRBJ2-3, with D possibly TRBD1 on 6 matching bases. The CDR3 is made up of 14 amino acids. Germline CDR1 and CDR2: DFQATT and SNEGSKA (reference sequence). Trimming took 5 bases from V and 4 from J, leaving 16 bases between them. CDR3 nucleotide sequence: TGCAGTGCTTCCTGGACAGAATTCCCAGATACGCAGTATTTT. As protein: CSASWTEFPDTQYF.

At least ten counts were recorded for this clonotype. V and J are TRBV12-3 or TRBV12-4 and TRBJ1-1; D is perhaps TRBD1 (6 bases). The CDR3 is 12 residues long. With 4 bases removed from V and 11 bases from J, the gap between germline ends came to 14 bases. The CDR3 protein is CASSSRGAVAFF. In DNA form, the CDR3 reads TGTGCCAGCAGTTCACGGGGGGCTGTCGCTTTCTTT.

The V gene is TRBV5-1, the J gene TRBJ1-2; D gene uncertain. Germline CDR1 and CDR2: SGHRS and YFSETQ. The germline V and J ends were trimmed by 3 bases and 4 bases, with 10 bases remaining between them. This CDR3 region has 13 residues. The CDR3, as DNA: TGCGCCAGCAGCTCCGAGGATGCCTATGGCTACACCTTC. Its protein product is CASSSEDAYGYTF.

The table lists this clonotype with many counts. The J gene is TRBJ1-3, the V gene TRBV4-2; D is ambiguous. Germline V gene lookup returns CDR1 LGHNA and CDR2 YNFKEQ. The CDR3 has 17 amino acids. V shed 0 bases and J shed 0 bases, with 12 bases lying between them. The CDR3 sequence: CASSQEMAGSSGNTIYF. Written as DNA, the CDR3 is TGTGCCAGCAGCCAAGAAATGGCAGGTAGCTCTGGAAACACCATATATTTT.

The genes are TRBV9 and TRBJ1-1, with D possibly TRBD1 on 6 matching bases. Looked up from germline, CDR1 is SGDLS and CDR2 is YYNGEE. V lost 7 bases, J lost 4 bases, and 8 bases lay in between. The CDR3 totals 11 residues. In DNA, the CDR3 is TGTGCCAGCGGGGGCCGCACTGAAGCTTTCTTT. Translation gives CASGGRTEAFF.

The V gene is TRBV2, the J gene TRBJ1-2, with 8 bases lining up with TRBD1. Germline V gene data show CDR1 as SNHLY and CDR2 as FYNNEI. The trim removed 7 bases at V and 4 bases at J, leaving 8 bases unmatched. The CDR3 length is 14 residues. CDR3 in DNA: TGTGCCAGCAAGTTTGAAGGGACAGGCTATGGCTACACCTTC. It codes for CASKFEGTGYGYTF.

J is TRBJ2-3 and V is TRBV12-5; D tentatively reads TRBD1 or TRBD2 (7 bases each). This CDR3 is built from 15 residues. The V end lost 7 bases, the J end lost 6 bases, and 20 bases lay between the germline ends. Looked up from germline, CDR1 is LGHNT and CDR2 is FRNRAP. As DNA, the CDR3 is TGTGCTAGTGCCCCCCCAGGGGGGGCCACGGATACGCAGTATTTT. Translated, it gives CASAPPGGATDTQYF.

This clonotype has a handful of counts. The gene calls are TRBV13 and TRBJ1-1; D gene ambiguous. This CDR3 is built from 13 residues. With 5 bases removed from V and 10 bases from J, the gap between germline ends came to 17 bases. Germline V CDR1 and CDR2: PRHDT, FYEKMQ (reference sequence). In DNA, the CDR3 is TGTGCCAGCAGCCAAGAATTGGACTTGGTAGCTTTCTTT. It yields the protein CASSQELDLVAFF.

This clonotype was detected many times. V gene TRBV7-2 combines with J gene TRBJ2-5; unclear D gene. The CDR3 is 14 amino acids. Germline assignment: CDR1 SGHTA and CDR2 FQGNSA. Between the trimmed V and J ends, which lost 6 bases and 4 bases, there was a span of 15 bases. The CDR3 DNA reads as TGTGCCAGCAGTTATGTTGGGTGGGGAGAGACCCAGTACTTC. Amino acids: CASSYVGWGETQYF.

This clonotype was counted ten times or more. The chain has TRBV7-2 and TRBJ2-3; weak D call: TRBD2 (6 bases). CDR3 length equals 16 residues. Germline V lookup: CDR1 SGHTA, CDR2 FQGNSA. The V gene lost 0 bases and the J gene lost 0 bases, with 10 bases spanning the gap. The DNA of the CDR3 is TGTGCCAGCAGCTTAGCCGCAGGGACTAGCACAGATACGCAGTATTTT. Translation: CASSLAAGTSTDTQYF.

At least ten counts were recorded for this clonotype. The rearrangement joins TRBV6-6 to TRBJ2-7; D is ambiguous. Trimming stripped 0 bases from V and 1 base from J, with 4 bases between. CDR1 and CDR2 from the germline V gene are MNHNY and SVGAGI (reference sequence). The CDR3 has 13 residues. The CDR3 loop is CASSYSRSYEQYF. The DNA of the CDR3 is TGTGCCAGCAGTTACTCACGTTCCTACGAGCAGTACTTC.

The chain carries TRBV28 and TRBJ2-2; 7 nucleotides match TRBD2. The CDR3 consists of 20 residues. Germline V gives CDR1 MDHEN, CDR2 SYDVKM. V lost 5 bases, J lost 0 bases, and 18 bases stayed unmatched. CDR3 region: CASSTVRAPGLSANTGELFF. The CDR3 region has the DNA TGTGCCAGCAGTACCGTCCGTGCCCCGGGACTAAGCGCGAACACCGGGGAGCTGTTTTTT.

This clonotype was recorded many times. The rearrangement links TRBV6-5 to TRBJ2-5; D not resolved. V was trimmed by 11 bases and J by 5 bases, leaving 18 bases between them. Germline V gene data show CDR1 as MNHEY and CDR2 as SVGAGI. The CDR3 runs to 13 residues. The CDR3 region is CAVGPGAWETQYF. The CDR3 DNA sequence: TGTGCCGTCGGACCCGGTGCTTGGGAGACCCAGTACTTC.

This clonotype was found many times. J is TRBJ1-4 and V is TRBV9, with 7 bases identical to TRBD1. There are 15 residues in the CDR3. V was clipped by 7 bases and J by 3 bases; unmatched bases: 9. CDR1 is SGDLS and CDR2 is YYNGEE in the germline V gene. The CDR3: CASSDGGGPNEKLFF. Here the CDR3 DNA reads TGTGCCAGCTCGGACGGAGGGGGCCCTAATGAAAAACTGTTTTTT.

V usage is TRBV20-1 and J usage is TRBJ2-1, with D perhaps TRBD2 (6 bases). CDR1 and CDR2 from the germline V gene are DFQATT and SNEGSKA (reference sequence). The ends were cut back, 7 bases at V and 1 base at J, with 20 bases in the middle. The CDR3 consists of 16 residues. The DNA of the CDR3 is TGCAGTGTCCGGAGGGAATCCCCGGAATCCTACAATGAGCAGTTCTTC. It encodes CSVRRESPESYNEQFF.

The chain recombines TRBV9 with TRBJ2-5; 7 bases align to TRBD1. CDR3 length: 15 residues. Per germline, CDR1 SGDLS and CDR2 YYNGEE. The V gene end was trimmed by 3 bases and the J gene end by 5 bases; junction bases not matched to a gene: 10. This CDR3 is CASSEGDRQKETQYF. The CDR3 DNA sequence: TGTGCCAGCAGCGAGGGGGACAGACAAAAGGAGACCCAGTACTTC.

This clonotype turned up a few times. The V and J genes are TRBV11-2 and TRBJ2-5; no firm D call. V lost 4 bases and J lost 0, with 9 bases in between. The V gene's germline CDR1 is SGHAT and CDR2 FQNNGV. The CDR3 runs to 14 residues. DNA of the CDR3: TGTGCCAGCAGCTCACCATACGACCAAGAGACCCAGTACTTC. Protein product: CASSSPYDQETQYF.

A note on this clonotype: At one end, the junction sequence differs from germline, possibly due to a read error. J is TRBJ2-2 and V is TRBV29-1; D unclear. Germline-derived CDR1 and CDR2 are SQVTM and ANQGSEA. The CDR3 has 12 amino acids. CDR3 coding DNA: TGCAGCGTTCAAGCGAACACCGAGGAGCTGTTTTTT. The encoded protein is CSVQANTEELFF.